This TCR beta chain was recovered during a study of blood T cells in healthy people across ages. Study-level results: Estimates of total diversity, which came from one million sequenced T cells, were considered to be underestimates. There were more naive CD4+ cells and higher diversity in long-lived donors than in aged donors.

With a J-beta primer mix and a sample-barcoded 5' primer, a second PCR ran about 7 to 12 cycles. TCRdb recomputed calls from the 5' RACE reads with MiXCR, one row per CDR3 protein. The repertoire holds about 690,000 distinct CDR3 sequences, around 41% seen once, with 30% in the top ten. In regard to this clonotype: The antigen is unknown. At one end, the junction sequence differs from germline, possibly due to a read error.

Per germline, CDR1 DFQATT and CDR2 SNEGSKA (reference sequence). The CDR3 spans 12 residues. Each donor had approximately 10 milliliters of peripheral blood drawn. J is TRBJ1-2 and V is TRBV20-1; D not resolved. The specimen sequenced was blood. The origin of this receptor is a man older than 75 in good health. CDR3 protein: CSARDPIYGHTF. The CDR3 DNA is TGCAGTGCTAGAGATCCGATCTATGGCCACACCTTC.